Below, 28 T cell receptor beta chains from the same sample are listed, as sequenced in a study of cytomegalovirus exposure and HLA in healthy donors. The PCR employed 60 Vbeta primers together with 13 Jbeta primers. Measured with immunoSEQ multiplex PCR; TCRdb has only the in-frame clones, and not every one. The repertoire consists of tens of thousands of clones, with roughly 80% occurring once and the leading ten covering 0.95% to 1.5%. The sequenced sample was PBMCs. These receptor sequences come from a girl aged 2-15 years in good health and CMV-seropositive.

This clone turned up a few times. This chain uses TRBV10-3 with TRBJ2-1, with D unclear. The germline V gene encodes CDR1 ENHRY and CDR2 SYGVKD. The CDR3 sequence is 12 residues long. Deletions cut 4 bases from V and 4 bases from J, with 5 bases between. This chain's CDR3 is CAISATYNEQFF. CDR3 DNA: TGTGCCATCAGTGCGACTTACAATGAGCAGTTCTTC.

DNA for the CDR3: TGTGCCAGCACCCCCGATAGGTGGGAGGGCCACGAGAGGTACAATGAGCAGTTCTTC. This sequence encodes CASTPDRWEGHERYNEQFF. V gene TRBV2 combines with J gene TRBJ2-1; 7 bases line up with TRBD2. V trimming: 7 bases; J trimming: 4 bases; junction bases outside the gene matches: 22. The CDR3 runs 19 residues. Germline CDR1 SNHLY, CDR2 FYNNEI.

This chain joins TRBV6-6 and TRBJ1-1; D might be TRBD1 (5 bases). The V end was cut by 0 bases, the J end by 1 base, with 12 bases between. Germline V gene data show CDR1 as MNHNY and CDR2 as SVGAGI (reference sequence). The CDR3 loop spans 16 amino acids. The CDR3 spells CASSYSNNRRNTEAFF. DNA of the CDR3: TGTGCCAGCAGTTACTCGAATAACAGGAGGAACACTGAAGCTTTCTTT.

The sample holds one count of this clone. The rearrangement uses TRBV5-4 and TRBJ1-1; no definite D call. Trimming took off 0 bases at V and 4 bases at J, with 7 bases between the two ends. Germline CDR1 and CDR2: SGHNT and YYREEE (reference sequence). The length of the CDR3 is 13 residues. CDR3 bases: TGTGCCAGCAGCTTGGTGGCAGGCACTGAAGCTTTCTTT. This gives the protein CASSLVAGTEAFF.

The rearrangement uses TRBV19 and TRBJ1-5, with unresolved D. The CDR3 length is 15 residues. Per the germline V gene, CDR1 is LNHDA and CDR2 is SQIVND (reference sequence). Trimming took 7 bases from V and 3 from J, leaving 16 bases between them. CDR3 region: CASTRWANTNQPQHF. CDR3 coding DNA: TGTGCCAGTACTCGATGGGCTAACACCAATCAGCCCCAGCATTTT.

This chain connects TRBV23-1 to TRBJ2-2; maybe TRBD2 (6 bases). TRBV23-1 is recorded as an ORF, its role being uncertain. The V end was cut by 6 bases, the J end by 5 bases, with 19 bases between. This CDR3 comprises 16 residues. CDR3 nucleotide sequence: TGCGCCAGCAGGGAACCCCGACACCGGGGGACCGGGGAGCTGTTTTTT. Protein product: CASREPRHRGTGELFF.

The rearrangement uses TRBV6-1 and TRBJ2-7; a weak D match, TRBD1 (5 bases). Germline CDR1 is MNHNS and CDR2 is SASEGT. This CDR3 has 15 residues. Trimming took 4 bases from V and 0 from J, leaving 13 bases between them. The CDR3 is CASSATSGSSYEQYF. The DNA of the CDR3 is TGTGCCAGCAGTGCGACATCAGGGTCCTCCTACGAGCAGTACTTC.

This clone has a single count. As DNA, the CDR3 is TGCGCCAGCAGCTTGTACAGGGGCTGGGCCCAGTACTTC. Translated: CASSLYRGWAQYF. The chain has TRBV5-1 and TRBJ2-5, with TRBD1 matching 7 bases. CDR1 and CDR2 from the germline V gene are SGHRS and YFSETQ. The CDR3 has 13 amino acids. V was clipped by 1 base and J by 9 bases; unmatched bases: 6.

This clone is medium-sized within its sample. The V and J genes are TRBV6-1 and TRBJ1-5; D is possibly TRBD1 (5 bases). This CDR3 spans 13 amino acids. The V gene's germline CDR1 is MNHNS and CDR2 SASEGT. V lost 7 bases, J lost 5 bases, and 12 bases lay in between. The DNA of the CDR3 is TGTGCCAGCACGTACCAGGGCGATCAGCCCCAGCATTTT. It encodes CASTYQGDQPQHF.

The rearrangement uses TRBV2 and TRBJ2-7; 9 bases map to TRBD2. V lost 7 bases to trimming and J lost 5 bases; unmatched junction nucleotides: 15. Germline loops: CDR1 SNHLY, CDR2 FYNNEI. CDR3 length: 16 residues. The CDR3 loop is CASNGLAGDYRDEQYF. The CDR3 DNA follows: TGTGCCAGCAACGGTTTAGCGGGAGATTACCGGGACGAGCAGTACTTC. The full variable domain, its missing parts supplied by reference TRBV2 and TRBJ2-7, is EPEVTQTPSHQVTQMGQEVILRCVPISNHLYFYWYRQILGQKVEFLVSFYNNEISEKSEIFDDQFSVERPDGSNFTLKIRSTKLEDSAMYFCASNGLAGDYRDEQYFGPGTRLTVT.

This chain joins TRBV30 and TRBJ1-1, with D uncertain. Trimming took 2 bases from V and 4 from J, leaving 23 bases between them. Germline loops: CDR1 GTSNPN, CDR2 SVGIG (reference sequence). This CDR3 has 17 amino acids. DNA for the CDR3: TGTGCCTGGAGTCTAAAGTCCCTCGGGAGTATGGGCACTGAAGCTTTCTTT. Protein product: CAWSLKSLGSMGTEAFF.

The chain has TRBV7-2 and TRBJ2-7, with D perhaps matching TRBD2 (7 bases). The germline V gene has CDR1 SGHTA and CDR2 FQGNSA. Deletions cut 8 bases from V and 2 bases from J, with 19 bases between. The CDR3 covers 15 residues. The CDR3 is CASGRGGTVPYEQYF. The CDR3 DNA follows: TGTGCCAGCGGCAGGGGAGGGACGGTTCCCTACGAGCAGTACTTC.

The V call is TRBV27, the J call TRBJ1-2; TRBD1 is a possible D gene (5 bases). The V gene's germline CDR1 is MNHEY and CDR2 SMNVEV (reference sequence). Trimming cost V 2 bases and J 1 base, with 11 bases left between them. CDR3 length equals 15 residues. The CDR3 is CASSLDGGGNYGYTF. In DNA form, the CDR3 reads TGTGCCAGCAGTTTAGACGGGGGTGGTAACTATGGCTACACCTTC.

This clone was counted only a few times. The chain recombines TRBV6-5 with TRBJ2-2; 7 nucleotides align to TRBD1. This CDR3 comprises 13 residues. Germline CDR1 and CDR2: MNHEY and SVGAGI. J was trimmed by 6 bases and V by 5 bases; bases with no gene match: 3. CDR3 bases: TGTGCCAGCAGTACGGGGACAGCCGGGGAGCTGTTTTTT. As protein: CASSTGTAGELFF.

This clone was seen more than once but under ten times. V usage is TRBV6-1 and J usage is TRBJ1-5; tentatively, D is TRBD1 (5 bases). Trimming removed 0 bases from V and 11 bases from J, with 11 bases in between. This CDR3 is 13 amino acids long. Germline V lookup: CDR1 MNHNS, CDR2 SASEGT. This chain's CDR3 is CASSEAGDLTQHF. DNA of the CDR3: TGTGCCAGCAGTGAAGCGGGGGACTTGACCCAGCATTTT.

J is TRBJ1-2 and V is TRBV9, with D maybe TRBD1 (5 bases). This CDR3 region has 13 residues. In germline, CDR1 is SGDLS, CDR2 YYNGEE. The V end lost 4 bases, the J end lost 5 bases, and 12 bases lay between the germline ends. The CDR3, as DNA: TGTGCCAGCAGCTTTGACAGTTTTTATGGCTACACCTTC. Its protein product is CASSFDSFYGYTF. Combining the CDR3 with reference TRBV9 and TRBJ1-2 gives the whole variable domain DSGVTQTPKHLITATGQRVTLRCSPRSGDLSVYWYQQSLDQGLQFLIQYYNGEERAKGNILERFSAQQFPDLHSELNLSSLELGDSALYFCASSFDSFYGYTFGSGTRLTVV.

This rearrangement joins TRBV19 to TRBJ1-4, with D unresolved. Trimming pared 4 bases from V and 8 bases from J, leaving 17 bases between. In germline, CDR1 is LNHDA, CDR2 SQIVND (reference sequence). This CDR3 has 15 residues. CDR3 protein: CASSTAHHSGEKLFF. The CDR3 DNA is TGTGCCAGTAGTACAGCCCATCATAGCGGAGAAAAACTGTTTTTT.

The rearrangement joins TRBV7-4 to TRBJ1-4, with no clear D. The length of the CDR3 is 15 residues. Germline CDR1 is SGHVT and CDR2 is SQSDAQ. V was shortened by 5 bases and J by 5 bases, with 15 bases between the two germline ends. The CDR3 coding sequence is TGTGCCAGCAGCCCCTTGTCACAGAAAAATGAAAAACTGTTTTTT. Protein product: CASSPLSQKNEKLFF. The whole variable domain, remainder taken from reference TRBV7-4 and TRBJ1-4, is GAGVSQSPRYKVAKRGRDVALRCDSISGHVTLYWYRQTLGQGSEVLTYSQSDAQRDKSGRPSGRFSAERPERSVSTLKIQRTEQGDSAVYLCASSPLSQKNEKLFFGSGTQLSVL.

The chain combines TRBV5-4 with TRBJ2-1; D perhaps matches TRBD1 (6 bases). Germline assignment: CDR1 SGHNT and CDR2 YYREEE (reference sequence). V lost 6 bases and J 3 bases, leaving 13 bases between the germline ends. The CDR3 has 14 residues. The CDR3 DNA is TGTGCCAGCACCATGGGGGCGGGCTACAATGAGCAGTTCTTC. It encodes CASTMGAGYNEQFF.

The chain couples TRBV2 to TRBJ2-7; 8 bases agree with TRBD1. The CDR3 is made up of 15 amino acids. The germline CDR1 and CDR2 sequences are SNHLY and FYNNEI. V gave up 6 bases and J gave up 2 bases; unmatched junction bases: 9. CDR3 protein: CASSPFGQGPYEQYF. The CDR3 nucleotides are TGTGCCAGCAGCCCTTTCGGACAGGGTCCCTACGAGCAGTACTTC.

The CDR3 loop is CASSRPPGQGPSYEQYF. DNA of the CDR3: TGTGCCAGCAGTCGACCGCCAGGACAGGGGCCCTCCTACGAGCAGTACTTC. The chain is built from TRBV27 and TRBJ2-7; 9 positions match TRBD1. The CDR3 is made up of 17 amino acids. V lost 5 bases, J lost 0 bases, and 11 bases stayed unmatched. The germline CDR1 and CDR2 sequences are MNHEY and SMNVEV (reference sequence).

The chain recombines TRBV2 with TRBJ1-4; TRBD1 might be the D (5 bases). CDR3 length: 18 amino acids. Looked up from germline, CDR1 is SNHLY and CDR2 is FYNNEI. V dropped 4 bases and J dropped 11 bases, with 29 bases sitting between them. CDR3 residues: CASSGQGQSFRASGKLFF. CDR3 coding DNA: TGTGCCAGCAGTGGGCAAGGGCAGAGTTTCAGGGCTTCAGGGAAACTGTTTTTT.

This clone appeared a few times. The chain has TRBV6-5 and TRBJ1-1, with D unclear. Trimming pared 8 bases from V and 0 bases from J, leaving 7 bases between. The CDR3 length is 12 residues. The germline V gene has CDR1 MNHEY and CDR2 SVGAGI. The CDR3 DNA follows: TGTGCCAGCGGAGAAATGAACACTGAAGCTTTCTTT. Translated: CASGEMNTEAFF.

The V call is TRBV29-1, the J call TRBJ2-7, with D tentatively TRBD1 (5 bases). Trimming pared 4 bases from V and 5 bases from J, leaving 12 bases between. The CDR3 sequence is 12 residues long. CDR1 SQVTM and CDR2 ANQGSEA come from the germline V gene. CDR3 coding DNA: TGCAGCGTTGTGGGCAGGGTCCACGAGCAGTACTTC. Protein product: CSVVGRVHEQYF.

A single count supports this clone. The chain carries TRBV15 and TRBJ2-1, with D perhaps matching TRBD2 (6 bases). The CDR3 loop spans 12 amino acids. The germline gives CDR1 LNHNV, CDR2 YYDKDF (reference sequence). Between the trimmed V and J ends, which lost 1 base and 9 bases, there was a span of 7 bases. The CDR3 region has the DNA TGTGCCACCAGCAGAGCAGCGGGTGAGCAGTTCTTC. Translation: CATSRAAGEQFF.

The CDR3 region has the DNA TGCGCCAGCAGCCAAGCCGACAGGGAACCGTACAATGAGCAGTTCTTC. Protein product: CASSQADREPYNEQFF. The chain links TRBV4-3 to TRBJ2-1; 7 bases are a match to TRBD1. The V gene's germline CDR1 is LGHNA and CDR2 YSLEER. The CDR3 is 16 residues long. With V trimmed by 1 base and J by 4 bases, 7 bases remained unmatched.

The chain has TRBV28 and TRBJ2-7; tentatively, D is TRBD2 (5 bases). This CDR3 is 13 amino acids long. Germline V gene lookup returns CDR1 MDHEN and CDR2 SYDVKM. Trimming stripped 2 bases from V and 4 bases from J, with 9 bases between. This CDR3 reads CASSLIREYEQYF. CDR3 in DNA: TGTGCCAGCAGTTTAATAAGGGAGTACGAGCAGTACTTC.

This chain joins TRBV4-1 and TRBJ1-1; possibly TRBD1 for D (5 bases). The V end was cut by 1 base, the J end by 0 bases, with 15 bases between. The CDR3 runs to 17 residues. CDR1 MGHRA and CDR2 YSYEKL come from the germline V gene. In DNA form, the CDR3 reads TGCGCCAGCAGCCAAGGCCAAGGGGCCCTGCTGAACACTGAAGCTTTCTTT. Amino acid sequence: CASSQGQGALLNTEAFF.